This T cell receptor (beta chain) was retrieved from a study of breast tumors, draining lymph nodes, adjacent tissues (dated by TCRdb to 2016 to 2017). A note on the overall study: Breast cancer patients provided tumor, adjacent nontumor tissue and axillary lymph nodes, and the study compared the TCR beta repertoires across these three sources. In human breast cancer, the study set out to evaluate how tumor, surrounding tissue and draining lymph node repertoires relate to one another and whether T cells may move between these sites. Beyond this particular receptor, the publication reports: The conclusion that tumor T cells originate in lymph nodes was presented as consistent with a hypothesis rather than as directly demonstrated. Tumor and nontumor tissue repertoires were found to be significantly more similar in luminal-like than in basal-like breast cancer. The data were judged consistent with most tumor T cells deriving from the lymph node and then expanding within tumor tissue. Tumors showed preferential V and J gene usage, and their T-cell repertoire diversity fell below that of lymph nodes yet above that of nontumor tissue.

This clonotype has at least ten counts. The antigen it binds to is not known. Base quality data are lacking; no much larger clone is found one base away. Lymph node samples came from the axillary draining lymph nodes of breast cancer patients. The reads were generated on an Illumina HiSeq 2000. Multiplex PCR amplification was used to generate the TCR beta chain libraries. The amplified TCR beta chain products were analyzed by high-throughput sequencing. TCRdb reran the public reads through fastp at Q25 and MiXCR, keeping productive beta chains. CDR3 protein sequences are deduplicated, and each keeps its most common genes and DNA. The sample table lists around 130,000 distinct CDR3 sequences, around 20% of them with a count of one. 2.2% of the sample rests with the top ten. Germline trimming: 1 base from V, 3 bases from J; junction bases outside gene matches: 7. The CDR3 sequence holds 16 residues, the cysteine and phenylalanine included. Here the CDR3 DNA is all that survives: 48 bases in frame from base 1. The germline V gene gives CDR1 as SGHAT and CDR2 as FQNNGV.

Material for sequencing was axillary lymph node tissue. The V and J genes are TRBV11-2 and TRBJ2-3, with 7 middle bases fitting TRBD2. The receptor was derived from a female donor with breast cancer. Some clones in this sample may be carry-over from other donors' samples. The base sequence is TGTGCCAGCAGCTTAGTGGCGGGAGACCTGACAGATACGCAGTATTTT. Translated, this is CASSLVAGDLTDTQYF.